This T cell receptor beta chain derives from a study of OX40 agonist ivuxolimab in advanced cancers. The ends lost 4 bases at V and 5 bases at J; junction bases unmatched: 7. CDR1 is GTSNPN and CDR2 is SVGIG in the germline V gene (reference sequence). The CDR3 contains 14 residues. This clone was seen only once. The protocol was immunoSEQ multiplex PCR, while the TCRdb copy is restricted to in-frame clones and leaves out a portion. The sample yields 65,000 to 95,000 clones, just over 85% seen once. Sequences were derived from CD4+ or CD8+ T cells sorted from blood, sampled in a trial of the OX40 agonist ivuxolimab. The J gene is TRBJ2-1, the V gene TRBV30; 8 positions match TRBD2. The sequence was obtained from an adult with an advanced solid tumor such as melanoma, head and neck, liver or kidney cancer. DNA for the CDR3: TGTGCCTGGAATCAAGGGCGGGAGGACAATGAGCAGTTCTTC. Residues: CAWNQGREDNEQFF.